The T cell receptor beta chain under discussion was sequenced for a study of blood T cell repertoires in COVID-19. At the level of the study: The origin of the acute and convalescent COVID-19 samples was the United States, Italy and Spain. PBMCs, B-cell-depleted T cells, or T cells provided the cDNA or gDNA that made up the material.

Those enrolled in Seattle joined during active infection and were followed longitudinally afterward. Authors' data handling: Reference gene primer amplification in the assay estimated nucleated cell counts. Clones were sequenced by immunoSEQ multiplex PCR, and TCRdb holds only the in-frame ones, with some missing. Clone size and V and J calls were adopted from that table, with D and trimming inferred from the DNA. The table records hundreds of thousands of clones, around 90% of them present only once. This CDR3 region has 15 residues. Trimming at V came to 1 base and at J to 11 bases, leaving 11 bases not matched to a gene. The germline gives CDR1 SEHNR, CDR2 FQNEAQ (reference sequence).

The sample was peripheral blood. This clonotype originated in a woman under 40 with COVID-19, enrolled during active disease. V is TRBV7-9 and J is TRBJ2-1; 7 bases align to TRBD2. The CDR3 sequence: CASSLVPHSGFQQFF. The CDR3 nucleotides read TGTGCCAGCAGCTTAGTCCCACATAGCGGGTTTCAGCAGTTCTTC.